What follows describes a single T cell receptor (beta chain). Which antigen it targets is not known. No base-level quality is on record; no much larger clone is a single base apart. This specimen comes from a study of CD8 T cells in Susac syndrome (dated by TCRdb to between 2019 and 2020). Broadly, across the study: Of the Susac syndrome patients who were sequenced, more than 5 had clinically active disease and about 8 were in clinical remission. Repertoire sequencing was used to test whether CD8+ T cell activation and differentiation in Susac syndrome was antigen driven. The study compared CD8+ T cell repertoire clonality among 12 healthy donors, about 14 Susac syndrome patients and roughly 16 multiple sclerosis patients. Susac syndrome patients were therapy-naive, on corticosteroids (some also receiving IVIg), or on IVIg alone at blood withdrawal.

Including cysteine and phenylalanine, the CDR3 has 21 amino acids. Only CDR3 DNA is held: 63 bases, read in frame from base 1. According to the germline V gene (reference sequence), CDR1 reads SGHAT and CDR2 reads FQDESV. V loses 1 base at its end and J loses 3 bases; junction bases beyond the gene matches: 20. What the study reported, not specific to this receptor: CD8+ repertoires in Susac syndrome showed clonal expansion, which was highest in CD8+ TEMRA cells and was greater in clinically active patients than in remitting patients. In the total CD8+ and CD8+ TEMRA repertoires, 15 to 20 and five Susac-specific public clones, respectively, were identified. The TCR sequencing and HLA analysis was acknowledged to have included a relatively small number of individuals.

Peripheral blood CD8+ and CD4+ T cells from healthy donors, Susac syndrome patients and multiple sclerosis patients were profiled by high-throughput TCR beta sequencing. Recently defined diagnostic criteria for definite or probable disease were met by the Susac syndrome patients. Bulk CD8+ and CD4+ T cells were purified magnetically by negative isolation, whereas CD8+ TEMRA cells were enriched by FACS. Blood was collected in EDTA tubes and processed within 24 hours, with PBMCs isolated through density gradient centrifugation. PBMCs intended for TCR sequencing were cryopreserved in liquid nitrogen and were subsequently thawed in a 37 degrees C water bath. The sorted or isolated CD4+, CD8+ and CD8+ TEMRA cells had a purity of 90% or higher. RNA was extracted using the RNeasy kit, and about 0.45 to 1 ug of the RNA was reverse transcribed with random hexamers. TCR beta CDR3 regions were amplified with the immunoSEQ multiplex PCR assay covering 54 Vbeta and 13 Jbeta segments. To correct PCR amplification bias, a synthetic template baseline was used for both primer optimization and computational correction. From the authors' description of their analysis: Reads were assigned to V, D and J genes according to IMGT and analyzed in immunoSEQ Analyzer, with only productive sequences retained. To calculate clonality, Shannon entropy was normalized by log2 of the number of productive unique sequences and then subtracted from one. Public and private clones were assessed among the 100 most prevalent clones of each patient and control. A clone was defined as Susac-specific if it was absent from the healthy and MS cohorts, from about 1,100 published viral clones and from other ImmuneACCESS disease sequences. In-frame beta chains were kept once TCRdb had trimmed the public reads at Q25 with fastp and called clones with MiXCR. A single entry per CDR3 protein holds the most common genes and DNA from its merged rows. TCRdb, not the authors, supplied the V and J calls. In all, the sample holds 75,000 to 95,000 distinct CDR3 sequences, and about 95% of those were seen once. About 0.68% of the sample is taken by the ten largest.

Source material: CD8+ T cells from PBMCs. The sequence joins TRBV11-1 to TRBJ2-1; TRBD2 lines up with 8 middle nucleotides. This clonotype originated in a human donor with Susac syndrome. The DNA sequence is TGTGCCAGCAGCTTAGGCCTTCTATCGAGGCGGGGGGACGCAGGCTACAATGAGCAGTTCTTC. Translation gives CASSLGLLSRRGDAGYNEQFF.